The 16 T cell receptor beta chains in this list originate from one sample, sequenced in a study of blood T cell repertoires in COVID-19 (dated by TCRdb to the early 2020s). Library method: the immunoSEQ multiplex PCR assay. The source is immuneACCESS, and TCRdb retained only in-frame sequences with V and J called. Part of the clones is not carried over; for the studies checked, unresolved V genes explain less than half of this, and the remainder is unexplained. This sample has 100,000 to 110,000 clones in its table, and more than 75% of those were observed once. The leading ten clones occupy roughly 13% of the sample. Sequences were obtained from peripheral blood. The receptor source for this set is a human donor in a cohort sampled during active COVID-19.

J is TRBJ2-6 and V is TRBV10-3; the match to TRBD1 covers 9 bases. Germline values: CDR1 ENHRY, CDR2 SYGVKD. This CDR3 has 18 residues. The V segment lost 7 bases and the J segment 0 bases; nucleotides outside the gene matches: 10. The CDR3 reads CAITREGQGNSGANVLTF. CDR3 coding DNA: TGTGCCATCACCCGAGAGGGACAGGGTAACTCTGGGGCCAACGTCCTGACTTTC.

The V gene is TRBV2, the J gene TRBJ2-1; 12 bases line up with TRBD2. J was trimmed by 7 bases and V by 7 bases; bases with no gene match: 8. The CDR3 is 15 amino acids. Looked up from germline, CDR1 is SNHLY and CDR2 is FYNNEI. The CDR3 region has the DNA TGTGCCAGCACCCGACTAGCGGGAGAGGGGAATGAGCAGTTCTTC. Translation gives CASTRLAGEGNEQFF.

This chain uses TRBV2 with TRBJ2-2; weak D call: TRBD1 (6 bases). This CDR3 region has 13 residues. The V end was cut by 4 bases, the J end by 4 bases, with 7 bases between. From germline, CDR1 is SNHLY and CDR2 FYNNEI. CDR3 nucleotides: TGTGCCAGCAGTGGACAGGCCACCGGGGAGCTGTTTTTT. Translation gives CASSGQATGELFF.

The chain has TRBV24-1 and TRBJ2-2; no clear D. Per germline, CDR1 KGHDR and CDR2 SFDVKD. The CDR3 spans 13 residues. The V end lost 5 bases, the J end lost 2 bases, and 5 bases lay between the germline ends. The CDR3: CATSGPNTGELFF. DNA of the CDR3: TGTGCCACCAGTGGGCCCAACACCGGGGAGCTGTTTTTT.

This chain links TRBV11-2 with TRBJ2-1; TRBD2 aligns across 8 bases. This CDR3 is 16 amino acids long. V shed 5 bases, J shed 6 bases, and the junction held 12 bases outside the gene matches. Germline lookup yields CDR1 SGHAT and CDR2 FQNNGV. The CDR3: CASSPTTGGPRNEQFF. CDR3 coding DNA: TGTGCCAGCAGCCCCACAACGGGGGGGCCACGCAATGAGCAGTTCTTC.

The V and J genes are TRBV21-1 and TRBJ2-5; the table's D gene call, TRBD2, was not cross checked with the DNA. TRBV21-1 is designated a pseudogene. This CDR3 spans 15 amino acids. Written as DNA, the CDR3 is TGTGCCAGCAGCACCCTGGCGGGGGGCCAAGAGACCCAGTACTTC. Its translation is CASSTLAGGQETQYF.

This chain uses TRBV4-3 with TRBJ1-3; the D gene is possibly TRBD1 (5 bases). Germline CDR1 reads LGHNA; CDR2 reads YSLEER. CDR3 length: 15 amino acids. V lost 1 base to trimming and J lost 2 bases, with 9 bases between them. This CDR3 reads CASSQVQGTGNTIYF. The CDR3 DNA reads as TGCGCCAGCAGCCAAGTTCAGGGCACTGGAAACACCATATATTTT.

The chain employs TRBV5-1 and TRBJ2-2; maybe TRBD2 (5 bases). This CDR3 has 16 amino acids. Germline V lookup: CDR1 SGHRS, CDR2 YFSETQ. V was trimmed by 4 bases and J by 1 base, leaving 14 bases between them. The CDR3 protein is CASSLDHSGNTGELFF. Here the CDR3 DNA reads TGCGCCAGCAGCCTTGACCACAGCGGGAACACCGGGGAGCTGTTTTTT.

CDR3 region: CASSEQAANNSPLHF. The CDR3, as DNA: TGTGCCAGCAGTGAACAGGCAGCAAATAATTCACCCCTCCACTTT. The gene calls are TRBV6-4 and TRBJ1-6; perhaps TRBD1 as D (5 bases). CDR3 length equals 15 residues. Germline V gene lookup returns CDR1 MRHNA and CDR2 SNTAGT. The V gene lost 3 bases and the J gene lost 5 bases, with 11 bases spanning the gap.

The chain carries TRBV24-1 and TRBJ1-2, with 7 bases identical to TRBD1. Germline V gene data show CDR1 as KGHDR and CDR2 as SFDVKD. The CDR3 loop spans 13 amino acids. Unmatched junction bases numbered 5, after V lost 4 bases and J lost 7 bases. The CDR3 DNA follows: TGTGCCACCAGTGAAACAGGGGTGGGTGGCTACACCTTC. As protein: CATSETGVGGYTF.

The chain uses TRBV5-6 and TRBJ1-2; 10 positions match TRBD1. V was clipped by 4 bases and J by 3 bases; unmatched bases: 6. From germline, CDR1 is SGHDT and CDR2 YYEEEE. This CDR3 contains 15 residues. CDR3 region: CASSQTGQGDYGYTF. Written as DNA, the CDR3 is TGTGCCAGCAGCCAAACCGGACAGGGGGACTATGGCTACACCTTC. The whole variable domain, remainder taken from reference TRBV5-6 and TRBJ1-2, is DAGVTQSPTHLIKTRGQQVTLRCSPKSGHDTVSWYQQALGQGPQFIFQYYEEEERQRGNFPDRFSGHQFPNYSSELNVNALLLGDSALYLCASSQTGQGDYGYTFGSGTRLTVV.

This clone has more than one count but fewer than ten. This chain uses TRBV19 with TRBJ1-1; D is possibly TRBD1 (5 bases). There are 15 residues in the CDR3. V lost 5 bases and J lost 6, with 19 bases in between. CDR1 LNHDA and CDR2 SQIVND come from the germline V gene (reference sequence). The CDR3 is CASSPGRVGRPEAFF. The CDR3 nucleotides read TGTGCCAGTAGTCCCGGCAGGGTGGGTAGACCTGAAGCTTTCTTT.

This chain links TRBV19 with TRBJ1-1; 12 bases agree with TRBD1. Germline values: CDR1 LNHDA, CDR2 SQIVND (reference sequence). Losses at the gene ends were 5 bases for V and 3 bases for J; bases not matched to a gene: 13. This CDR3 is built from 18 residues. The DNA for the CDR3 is TGTGCCAGTAGTCAGGGGACAGGGGGCGCGGGTATTTACACTGAAGCTTTCTTT. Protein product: CASSQGTGGAGIYTEAFF.

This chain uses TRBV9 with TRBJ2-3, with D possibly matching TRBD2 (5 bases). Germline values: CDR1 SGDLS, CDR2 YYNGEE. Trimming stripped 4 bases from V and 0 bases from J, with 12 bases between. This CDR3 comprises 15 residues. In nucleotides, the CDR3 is TGTGCCAGCAGCCTAGCCGGCGGGAGCACAGATACGCAGTATTTT. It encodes CASSLAGGSTDTQYF.

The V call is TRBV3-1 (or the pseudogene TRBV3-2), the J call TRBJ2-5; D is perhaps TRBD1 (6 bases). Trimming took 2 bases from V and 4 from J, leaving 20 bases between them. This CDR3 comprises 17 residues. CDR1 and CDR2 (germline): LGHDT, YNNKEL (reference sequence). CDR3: CASSQYQQGPFGETQYF. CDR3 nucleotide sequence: TGTGCCAGCAGCCAATACCAGCAGGGGCCTTTCGGAGAGACCCAGTACTTC.

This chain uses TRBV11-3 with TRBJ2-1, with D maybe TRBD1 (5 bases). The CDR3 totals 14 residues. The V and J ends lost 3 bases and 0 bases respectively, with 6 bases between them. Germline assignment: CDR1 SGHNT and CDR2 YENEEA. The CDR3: CASSLGPSYNEQFF. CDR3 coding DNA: TGTGCCAGCAGCTTGGGGCCCTCCTACAATGAGCAGTTCTTC.